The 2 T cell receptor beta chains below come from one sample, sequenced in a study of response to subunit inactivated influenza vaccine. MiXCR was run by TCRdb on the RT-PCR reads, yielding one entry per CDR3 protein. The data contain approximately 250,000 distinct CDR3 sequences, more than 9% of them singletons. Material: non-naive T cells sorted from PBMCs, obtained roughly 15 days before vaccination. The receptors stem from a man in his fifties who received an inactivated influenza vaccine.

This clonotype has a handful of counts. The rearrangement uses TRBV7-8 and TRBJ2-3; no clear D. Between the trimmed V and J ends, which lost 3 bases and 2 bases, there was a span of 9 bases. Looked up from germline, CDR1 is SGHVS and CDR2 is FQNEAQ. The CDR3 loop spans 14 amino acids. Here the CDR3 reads CASSFVTTTDTQYF. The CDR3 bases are TGTGCCAGCAGCTTTGTGACAACCACAGATACGCAGTATTTT. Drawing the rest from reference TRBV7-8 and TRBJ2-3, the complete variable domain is GAGVSQSPRYKVAKRGQDVALRCDPISGHVSLFWYQQALGQGPEFLTYFQNEAQLDKSGLPSDRFFAERPEGSVSTLKIQRTQQEDSAVYLCASSFVTTTDTQYFGPGTRLTVL.

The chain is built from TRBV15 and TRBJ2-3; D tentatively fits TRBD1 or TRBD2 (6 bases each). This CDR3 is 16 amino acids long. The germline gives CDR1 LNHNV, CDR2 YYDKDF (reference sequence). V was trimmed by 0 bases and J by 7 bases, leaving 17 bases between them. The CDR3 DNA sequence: TGTGCCACCAGCAGAGATCGGGGGCGCGGAGGGAATACGCAGTATTTT. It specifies CATSRDRGRGGNTQYF.